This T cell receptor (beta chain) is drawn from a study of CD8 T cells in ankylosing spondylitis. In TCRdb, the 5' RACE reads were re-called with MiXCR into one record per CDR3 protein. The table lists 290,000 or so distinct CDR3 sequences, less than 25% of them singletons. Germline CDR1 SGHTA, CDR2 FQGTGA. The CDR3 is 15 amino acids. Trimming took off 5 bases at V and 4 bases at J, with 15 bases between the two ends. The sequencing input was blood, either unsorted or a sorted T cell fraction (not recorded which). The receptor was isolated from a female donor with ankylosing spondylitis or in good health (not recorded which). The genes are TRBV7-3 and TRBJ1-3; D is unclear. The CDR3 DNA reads TGTGCCAGCAGCCTCGGACGGGGTAACGGAAACACCATATATTTT. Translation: CASSLGRGNGNTIYF.